Below, 10 T cell receptor beta chains from the same sample are listed, as sequenced in a study of long-term antiretroviral therapy in people with HIV. The authors ran the immunoSEQ assay, v3.0, at survey level. Generated by immunoSEQ multiplex PCR, the TCRdb table keeps only in-frame clones and is missing some. The profile shows 24,000 or so clones, 85% of them singletons. Sequences were derived from unsorted PBMCs, sampled 2.3 years after starting antiretroviral therapy. The receptor source for this set is a man between 35 and 55 years old with HIV.

The gene calls are TRBV4-1 and TRBJ1-4; D ambiguous. In germline, CDR1 is MGHRA, CDR2 YSYEKL. V was pared by 1 base and J by 2 bases, with 11 bases between. This CDR3 has 16 residues. The CDR3 reads CASSQVFAGTNEKLFF. Written as DNA, the CDR3 is TGCGCCAGCAGCCAAGTATTCGCCGGCACTAATGAAAAACTGTTTTTT.

The chain has TRBV2 and TRBJ1-2; 8 bases are shared with TRBD1. J was trimmed by 0 bases and V by 3 bases; bases with no gene match: 3. In germline, CDR1 is SNHLY, CDR2 FYNNEI. The CDR3 sequence is 15 residues long. Here the CDR3 reads CASSDRGLSNYGYTF. CDR3 DNA: TGTGCCAGCAGTGACAGGGGGCTTTCTAACTATGGCTACACCTTC.

The chain carries TRBV27 and TRBJ2-1; D may be TRBD2 (7 bases). The CDR3 is 16 residues long. Trimming stripped 9 bases from V and 4 bases from J, with 22 bases between. Germline V gene data show CDR1 as MNHEY and CDR2 as SMNVEV (reference sequence). The CDR3 nucleotides read TGTGCCAGTGAACCTTCCGGGGGGCGTTTGTACAATGAGCAGTTCTTC. This codes for CASEPSGGRLYNEQFF.

V and J are TRBV5-1 and TRBJ1-4; D gene uncertain. The ends were cut back, 4 bases at V and 4 bases at J, with 17 bases in the middle. The CDR3 length is 16 residues. Germline V gene sequence: CDR1 SGHRS, CDR2 YFSETQ. The CDR3 loop reads CASSLHGGGNNEKLFF. The CDR3, as DNA: TGCGCCAGCAGCCTCCACGGAGGAGGGAATAATGAAAAACTGTTTTTT. The complete variable domain, with remaining parts taken from reference TRBV5-1 and TRBJ1-4, reads KAGVTQTPRYLIKTRGQQVTLSCSPISGHRSVSWYQQTPGQGLQFLFEYFSETQRNKGNFPGRFSGRQFSNSRSEMNVSTLELGDSALYLCASSLHGGGNNEKLFFGSGTQLSVL.

In its sample, this clone is large. The chain is built from TRBV6-5 and TRBJ2-7; D perhaps matches TRBD1 (5 bases). The CDR3 length is 14 residues. Germline V CDR1 and CDR2: MNHEY, SVGAGI. With 2 bases removed from V and 0 bases from J, the gap between germline ends came to 8 bases. Here the CDR3 DNA reads TGTGCCAGCAGTTACGGGGCCTACTCCTACGAGCAGTACTTC. This translates into CASSYGAYSYEQYF.

The V call is TRBV27, the J call TRBJ2-1; the D is unclear. Trimming cost V 8 bases and J 1 base, with 18 bases left between them. The CDR3 is 16 residues long. Germline V gives CDR1 MNHEY, CDR2 SMNVEV (reference sequence). CDR3 residues: CASGYPRPRSYNEQFF. Here the CDR3 DNA reads TGTGCCAGCGGATACCCACGACCGCGGTCCTACAATGAGCAGTTCTTC.

The V gene is TRBV2, the J gene TRBJ1-1; 7 bases are a match to TRBD1. The CDR3 has 13 amino acids. V was clipped by 6 bases and J by 1 base; unmatched bases: 2. Germline lookup yields CDR1 SNHLY and CDR2 FYNNEI. Here the CDR3 reads CASRGQPNTEAFF. DNA of the CDR3: TGTGCCAGCAGGGGACAGCCGAACACTGAAGCTTTCTTT.

The genes are TRBV6-5 and TRBJ1-1, with D tentatively TRBD1 (5 bases). This CDR3 has 13 amino acids. Germline V lookup: CDR1 MNHEY, CDR2 SVGAGI. The V end lost 6 bases, the J end lost 1 base, and 9 bases lay between the germline ends. The DNA of the CDR3 is TGTGCCAGCAGCCGAGGGGCGAACACTGAAGCTTTCTTT. This translates into CASSRGANTEAFF.

A single count supports this clone. V and J are TRBV7-2 and TRBJ1-3; D unclear. Trimming took off 1 base at V and 4 bases at J, with 11 bases between the two ends. The CDR3 extends over 15 amino acids. The germline V gene has CDR1 SGHTA and CDR2 FQGNSA. The chain's CDR3 is CASSLDSRTGNTIYF. For the CDR3, the DNA is TGTGCCAGCAGCTTAGACTCGAGGACGGGAAACACCATATATTTT.

V and J are TRBV30 and TRBJ1-1, with D unresolved. Trimming pared 4 bases from V and 6 bases from J, leaving 9 bases between. CDR3 length: 11 residues. The germline CDR1 and CDR2 sequences are GTSNPN and SVGIG (reference sequence). The CDR3 sequence: CAWTASAEAFF. CDR3 nucleotide sequence: TGTGCCTGGACGGCGTCAGCTGAAGCTTTCTTT. The full variable domain, with the rest looked up from reference TRBV30 and TRBJ1-1, is SQTIHQWPATLVQPVGSPLSLECTVEGTSNPNLYWYRQAAGRGLQLLFYSVGIGQISSEVPQNLSASRPQDRQFILSSKKLLLSDSGFYLCAWTASAEAFFGQGTRLTVV.